What follows is one T cell receptor (beta chain) and its context. Its target is unknown. This CDR3 is built from 14 residues. Germline V gene lookup returns CDR1 LNHDA and CDR2 SQIVND (reference sequence). The V end was cut by 4 bases, the J end by 6 bases, with 12 bases between. These data are taken from a study of OX40 agonist ivuxolimab in advanced cancers. General study points: Partial responders at 0.1-3.0 mg/kg had among the lowest clonal expansion.

TCRdb's copy holds only in-frame clones and misses some; the assay was immunoSEQ multiplex PCR. The table includes approximately 60,000 clones, about 89% detected once. This specimen was CD4+ or CD8+ T cells sorted from blood, taken in a trial of the OX40 agonist ivuxolimab. This chain connects TRBV19 to TRBJ2-2; D remains unclear. This receptor was identified in an adult with an advanced solid tumor such as melanoma, head and neck, liver or kidney cancer. The CDR3 spells CASSTRAIPGELFF. The CDR3 region has the DNA TGTGCCAGTAGTACAAGGGCGATTCCCGGGGAGCTGTTTTTT.